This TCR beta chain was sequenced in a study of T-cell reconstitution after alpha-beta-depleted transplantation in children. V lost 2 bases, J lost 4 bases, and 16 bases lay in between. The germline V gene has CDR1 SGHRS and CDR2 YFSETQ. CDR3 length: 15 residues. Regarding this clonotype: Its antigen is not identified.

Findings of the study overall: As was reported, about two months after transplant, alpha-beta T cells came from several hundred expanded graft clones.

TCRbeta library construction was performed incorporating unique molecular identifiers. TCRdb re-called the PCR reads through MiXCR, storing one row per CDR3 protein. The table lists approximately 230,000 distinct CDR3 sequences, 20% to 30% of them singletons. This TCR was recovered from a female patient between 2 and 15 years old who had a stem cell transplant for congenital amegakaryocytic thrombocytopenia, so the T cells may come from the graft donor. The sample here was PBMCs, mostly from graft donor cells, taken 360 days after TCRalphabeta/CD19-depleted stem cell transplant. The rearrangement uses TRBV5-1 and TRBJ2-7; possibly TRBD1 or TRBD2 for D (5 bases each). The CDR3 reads CASSLDTPGAYEQYF. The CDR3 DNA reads TGCGCCAGCAGCTTAGACACGCCCGGGGCTTACGAGCAGTACTTC.